This TCR beta chain was observed in a study of T cells in Graves' hyperthyroidism and ophthalmopathy. Background on the study: Peripheral blood was acquired at first diagnosis, ahead of any therapy whatsoever.

With V trimmed by 4 bases and J by 6 bases, 8 bases remained unmatched. This CDR3 is built from 15 residues. Looked up from germline, CDR1 is LGHNA and CDR2 is YNFKEQ. Study-wide points: The blood repertoire included most of the expanded thyroid clonotypes above 0.001.

As for this clonotype: What it binds is not known.

Ophthalmopathy patients had Clinical Activity Score at least 3, NOSPECS grade at least 4, duration under 3 months. It was uncontrolled infection, other autoimmune disease, pregnancy or lactation that excluded patients. Researchers amplified the TCR beta CDR3 regions from RNA transcripts. First-round RT-PCR of the TCR CDR3 relied on the HTBI primer set. TCRdb re-analysed the multiplex PCR reads in MiXCR, keeping a single row per CDR3 protein. This table holds around 600,000 distinct CDR3 sequences, 11% to 15% found once. The chain joins TRBV4-2 to TRBJ2-1, with 8 bases that match TRBD2. Specimen: blood. The receptor was derived from a woman between 18 and 30 years old with Graves' ophthalmopathy. Here the CDR3 DNA reads TGTGCCAGCAGCCCGAAAGCGGGAGCCTCCAATGAGCAGTTCTTC. Protein: CASSPKAGASNEQFF.